In its sample, the clone carrying this T cell receptor (beta chain) was seen a few times. The data belong to a study of blood T cells in healthy people across ages. There are 12 residues in the CDR3. CDR1 is KGHDR, CDR2 SFDVKD, per germline. Trimming removed 1 base at V and 8 bases at J, with 7 bases between. For the second PCR, which ran for roughly 6 to 12 cycles, a sample-barcoded 5' primer and a J-beta primer mix were used. TCRdb redid the calling of the 5' RACE reads with MiXCR, one entry per CDR3 protein. The data contain roughly 1,500,000 distinct CDR3 sequences, around 35% of them seen just once; the ten biggest clones take up 10% to 12%.

The V call is TRBV24-1, the J call TRBJ1-2; no clear D gene. The receptor was isolated from a woman between 25 and 40 years old in good health. Source material: blood. DNA of the CDR3: TGTGCCACCAGTGATTTCGGCGAGGGCTACACCTTC. Translation gives CATSDFGEGYTF.